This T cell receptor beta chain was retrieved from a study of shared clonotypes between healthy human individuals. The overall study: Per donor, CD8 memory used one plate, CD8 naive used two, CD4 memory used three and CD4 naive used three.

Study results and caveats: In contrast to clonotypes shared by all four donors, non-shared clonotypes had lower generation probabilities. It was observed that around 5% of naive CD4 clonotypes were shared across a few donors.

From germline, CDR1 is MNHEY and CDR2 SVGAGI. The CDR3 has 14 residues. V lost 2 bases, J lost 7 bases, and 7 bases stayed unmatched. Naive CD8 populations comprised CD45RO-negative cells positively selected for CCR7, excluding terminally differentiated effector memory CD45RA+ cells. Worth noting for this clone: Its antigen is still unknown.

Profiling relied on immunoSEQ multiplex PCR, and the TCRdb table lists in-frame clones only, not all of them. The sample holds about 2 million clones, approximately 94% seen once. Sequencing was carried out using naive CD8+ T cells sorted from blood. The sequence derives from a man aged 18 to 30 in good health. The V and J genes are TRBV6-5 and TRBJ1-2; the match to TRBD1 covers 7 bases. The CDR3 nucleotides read TGTGCCAGCAGTTACGGGGGGACAGTCATTGGCTACACCTTC. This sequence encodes CASSYGGTVIGYTF.